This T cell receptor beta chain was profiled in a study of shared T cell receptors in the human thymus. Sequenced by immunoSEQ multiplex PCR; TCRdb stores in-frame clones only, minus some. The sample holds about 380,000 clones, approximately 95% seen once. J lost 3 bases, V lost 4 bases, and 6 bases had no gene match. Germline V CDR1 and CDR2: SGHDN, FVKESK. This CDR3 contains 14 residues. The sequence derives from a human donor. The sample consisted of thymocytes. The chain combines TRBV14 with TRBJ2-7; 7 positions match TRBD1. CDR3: CASSRDSEGYEQYF. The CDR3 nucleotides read TGTGCCAGCAGCCGGGACAGTGAAGGCTACGAGCAGTACTTC.